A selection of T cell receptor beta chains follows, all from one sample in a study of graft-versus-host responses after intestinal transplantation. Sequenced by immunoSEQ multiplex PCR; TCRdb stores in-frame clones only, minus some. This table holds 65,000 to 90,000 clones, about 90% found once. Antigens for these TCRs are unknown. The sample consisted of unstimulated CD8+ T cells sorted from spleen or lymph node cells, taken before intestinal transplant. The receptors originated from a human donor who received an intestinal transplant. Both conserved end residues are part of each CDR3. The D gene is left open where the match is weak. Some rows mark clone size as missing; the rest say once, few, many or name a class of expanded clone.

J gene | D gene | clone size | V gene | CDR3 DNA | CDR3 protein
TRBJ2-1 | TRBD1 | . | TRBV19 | TGTGCCAGTAGTATCTGGGGGACAGGGGGCTACAATGAGCAGTTCTTC | CASSIWGTGGYNEQFF
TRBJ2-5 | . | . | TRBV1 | TGCACCAGCAGCCAAGATATCGAGCGGGACTCCCAAGAGACCCAGTACTTC | CTSSQDIERDSQETQYF
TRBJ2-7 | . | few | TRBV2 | TGTGCCAGCAGTGAAGCAGGGGGCGGGGTTGGGTACGAGCAGTACTTC | CASSEAGGGVGYEQYF
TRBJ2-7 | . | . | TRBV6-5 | TGTGCCAGCAGTTACTCGGGGGGAACCTACGAGCAGTACTTC | CASSYSGGTYEQYF
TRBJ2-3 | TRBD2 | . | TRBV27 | TGTGCCAGCAGTACCCCCGGGACTAGCTTAGATACGCAGTATTTT | CASSTPGTSLDTQYF
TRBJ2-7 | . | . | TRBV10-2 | TGCGCCAGCAGTGGGGGCGGCCACGAGCAGTACTTC | CASSGGGHEQYF
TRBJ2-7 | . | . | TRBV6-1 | TGTGCCAGCAGTGAAGCCAGGCCTCTCTCCTACGAGCAGTACTTC | CASSEARPLSYEQYF
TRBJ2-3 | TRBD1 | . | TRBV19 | TGTGCCAGTAGTATAGACCGGGACAGGGGCTCCAACACAGATACGCAGTATTTT | CASSIDRDRGSNTDTQYF
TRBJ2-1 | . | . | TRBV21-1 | TGTGCCAGCAGCAAAACTAGCGGGAGGAGTGAACACAATGAGCAGTTCTTC | CASSKTSGRSEHNEQFF
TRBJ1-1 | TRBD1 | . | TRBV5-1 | TGCGCCAGCAGCCCGTATCGACAGGGTAACTCGGACACTGAAGCTTTCTTT | CASSPYRQGNSDTEAFF
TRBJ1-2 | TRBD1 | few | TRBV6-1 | TGTGCCAGCAGTGAAGGGACAGGGGGCGATGGCTACACCTTC | CASSEGTGGDGYTF
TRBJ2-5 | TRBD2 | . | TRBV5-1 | TGCGCCAGCAGCCTGCCGGGACTAGCGGGGGGAGGGGAGACCCAGTACTTC | CASSLPGLAGGGETQYF
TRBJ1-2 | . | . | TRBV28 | TGTGCCAGCAGTTCACGGACTGTCGAGTGGTTAATCGGTGGCTACACCTTC | CASSSRTVEWLIGGYTF
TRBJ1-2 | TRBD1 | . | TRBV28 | TGTGCCAGCAGTTTTCTGAGACAGGGGGCGAGCGATGGCTACACCTTC | CASSFLRQGASDGYTF
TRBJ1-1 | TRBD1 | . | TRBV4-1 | TGCGCCAGCAGCCCCCGGGACAGGGGAGGTTGGCCTGAAGCTTTCTTT | CASSPRDRGGWPEAFF
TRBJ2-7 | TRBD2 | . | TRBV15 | TGTGCCACCAGCAGAGATGGGATAGCGGGGATCTCCTACGAGCAGTACTTC | CATSRDGIAGISYEQYF
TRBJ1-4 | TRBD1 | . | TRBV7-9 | TGTGCCAGCAGCTCAGACAGGGTTAATGAAAAACTGTTTTTT | CASSSDRVNEKLFF
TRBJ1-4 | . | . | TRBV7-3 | TGTGCCAGCAGCTTAAGATCACCTGGCAATGAAAAACTGTTTTTT | CASSLRSPGNEKLFF
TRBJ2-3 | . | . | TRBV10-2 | TGCGCCAGCAGTGATATGCGAGATCGGTACAGGGATACGCAGTATTTT | CASSDMRDRYRDTQYF
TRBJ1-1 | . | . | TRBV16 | TGTGCCAGCAGCCTAGGGGATAAAGCTTTCTTT | CASSLGDKAFF
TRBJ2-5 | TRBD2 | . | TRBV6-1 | TGTGCCAGCATGACCGTCCCGGGAGGAGTCGAGACCCAGTACTTC | CASMTVPGGVETQYF
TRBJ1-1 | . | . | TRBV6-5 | TGTGCCAGCAGTTTGTTCCGACCGCTCCAGGGGGAAGCTTTCTTT | CASSLFRPLQGEAFF
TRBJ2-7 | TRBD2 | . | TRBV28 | TGTGCCAGCAGGCAGGACGGGAGGCTCGAGCAGTACTTC | CASRQDGRLEQYF
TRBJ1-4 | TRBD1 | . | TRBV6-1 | TGTGCCAGCAGCCTGGACAGGGCGAATGAAAAACTGTTTTTT | CASSLDRANEKLFF
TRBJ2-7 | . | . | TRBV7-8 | TGTGCCAGCAGCTTAGGCCGGAGCTCCTACGAGCAGTACTTC | CASSLGRSSYEQYF
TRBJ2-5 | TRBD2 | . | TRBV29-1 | TGCAGCGTTGGGCCCGGACTAGCGGGGGGATACCAAGAGACCCAGTACTTC | CSVGPGLAGGYQETQYF
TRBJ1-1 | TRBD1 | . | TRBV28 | TGTGCCAGCAGTTTACACTTGGGACAGGGTGACACTGAAGCTTTCTTT | CASSLHLGQGDTEAFF
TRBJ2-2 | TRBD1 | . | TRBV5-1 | TGCGCCAGCAGGAGACAGTCACAGGGGGATTCGTATGAGGACACCGGGGAGCTGTTTTTT | CASRRQSQGDSYEDTGELFF
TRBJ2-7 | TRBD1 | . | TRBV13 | TGTGCCAGCAGCTTATCGGGACAGGGGGCTCGGGAGCAGTACTTC | CASSLSGQGAREQYF
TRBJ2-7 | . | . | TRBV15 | TGTGCCACCAGCAGATTACAGGGCTACGAGCAGTACTTC | CATSRLQGYEQYF
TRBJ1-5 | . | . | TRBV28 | TGTGCCAGCAGTAATAGCTATCAGCCCCAGCATTTT | CASSNSYQPQHF
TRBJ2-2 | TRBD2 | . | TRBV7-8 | TGTGCCAGCAGCTTAACGGGACTAGGGCTTGGCGGGGAGCTGTTTTTT | CASSLTGLGLGGELFF
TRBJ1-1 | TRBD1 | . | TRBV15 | TGTGCCACCAGCAGGACAGGGGACCTCTACACTGAAGCTTTCTTT | CATSRTGDLYTEAFF
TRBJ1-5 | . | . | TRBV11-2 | TGTGCCAGCAGTTCAGGGCCGAATCAGCCCCAGCATTTT | CASSSGPNQPQHF
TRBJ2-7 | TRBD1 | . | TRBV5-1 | TGCGCCAGCAGCTTTTATCCGCCTCAGGGGGCGCGAATCTACGAGCAGTACTTC | CASSFYPPQGARIYEQYF
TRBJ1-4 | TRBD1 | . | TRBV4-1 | TGCGCCAGCAGCTTAACACAGGGGAGTCGTTATGAAAAACTGTTTTTT | CASSLTQGSRYEKLFF
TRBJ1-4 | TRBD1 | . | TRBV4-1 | TGCGCCAGCAGCCAACCAAGGAGGGGGCGAGATGAAAAACTGTTTTTT | CASSQPRRGRDEKLFF
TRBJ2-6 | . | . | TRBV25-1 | TGTGCCAGCAGTGAATACTCGCCAGATGGGGCCAACGTCCTGACTTTC | CASSEYSPDGANVLTF
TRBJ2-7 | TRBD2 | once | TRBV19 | TGTGCCAGTAGTTCCTCTAGCGGAAGCTCCTACGAGCAGTACTTC | CASSSSSGSSYEQYF
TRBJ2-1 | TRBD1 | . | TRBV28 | TGTGCCAGTCACCGGGACAGTTACAATGAGCAGTTCTTC | CASHRDSYNEQFF
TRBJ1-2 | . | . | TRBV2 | TGTGCCAGCAGTGAACGTTACAGTTCGAATATATTAGGCTATGGCTACACCTTC | CASSERYSSNILGYGYTF
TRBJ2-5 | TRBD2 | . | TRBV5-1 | TGCGCCAGCAGCTGGACCGTATACCGACTAGCGTCGGGACAAGAGACCCAGTACTTC | CASSWTVYRLASGQETQYF
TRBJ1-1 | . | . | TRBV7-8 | TGTGCCAGCAGCTTAGCGCTTAGTATCACTGAAGCTTTCTTT | CASSLALSITEAFF
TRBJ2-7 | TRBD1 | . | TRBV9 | TGTGCCAGCAGCGTAGCTGGGACAGCCCCCGACTACGAGCAGTACTTC | CASSVAGTAPDYEQYF
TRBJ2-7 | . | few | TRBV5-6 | TGTGCCAGCAGCTTGGTCGGCTACGAGCAGTACTTC | CASSLVGYEQYF
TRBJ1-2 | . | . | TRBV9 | TGTGCCAGCAGCGTAGGATCGGTGCATGGCTACACCTTC | CASSVGSVHGYTF
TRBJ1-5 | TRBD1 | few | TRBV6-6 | TGTGCCAGCAGTTATGGACAGGAGAATCAGCCCCAGCATTTT | CASSYGQENQPQHF
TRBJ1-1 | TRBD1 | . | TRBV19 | TGTGCCAGTAGCTGGACAGGGGCCAACACTGAAGCTTTCTTT | CASSWTGANTEAFF
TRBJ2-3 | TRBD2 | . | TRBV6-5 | TGTGCCAGCACTCCTTTAGCGGGGGGTTCCGATACGCAGTATTTT | CASTPLAGGSDTQYF
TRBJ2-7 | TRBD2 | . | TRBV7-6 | TGTGCCAGCATCCCCGGCGGGGGTCTAACCTACGAGCAGTACTTC | CASIPGGGLTYEQYF
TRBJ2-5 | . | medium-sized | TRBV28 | TGTGCCAGCAGTTTAATCAGGGGTGGCTGGTACCAAGAGACCCAGTACTTC | CASSLIRGGWYQETQYF
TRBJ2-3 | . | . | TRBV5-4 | TGTGCCAGCAGCTCATGGGCCATGAGCACAGATACGCAGTATTTT | CASSSWAMSTDTQYF
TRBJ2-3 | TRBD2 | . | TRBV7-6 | TGTGCCAGCAGCCTACCGGGACTAGACACAGATACGCAGTATTTT | CASSLPGLDTDTQYF
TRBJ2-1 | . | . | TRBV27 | TGTGCCAGCAGTTTATCCACGACACTGTACAATGAGCAGTTCTTC | CASSLSTTLYNEQFF
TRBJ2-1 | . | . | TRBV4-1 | TGCGCCAGCAGCCAAGTAAACCTACGTCCCCACAATGAGCAGTTCTTC | CASSQVNLRPHNEQFF
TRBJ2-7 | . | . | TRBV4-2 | TGTGCCAGCAGCCAAGGGGGAAGGGGGAACGAGCAGTACTTC | CASSQGGRGNEQYF
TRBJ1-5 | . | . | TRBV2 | TGTGCCAGCAGGCGGGACCCGGAGGATCAGCCCCAGCATTTT | CASRRDPEDQPQHF